A selection of T cell receptor beta chains follows, all from one sample in a study of blood T cell repertoires in COVID-19. TCRdb's table, derived via immunoSEQ multiplex PCR, lists solely in-frame clones and lacks some. In the table there are about 180,000 clones, about 83% of which are singletons. What was sequenced was peripheral blood. These receptors all stem from a woman aged 70-85 years with COVID-19, enrolled during active disease. The CDR3 runs from the conserved cysteine through the conserved F or W. D genes are given only for firm matches. For some rows the clone size is stated as once, few or many, or as a class when expanded; others skip it.

d_gene	v_gene	j_gene	abundance	CDR3nt	CDR3aa
NA	TRBV10-3	TRBJ2-2	NA	TGTGCCACCAGAGGGGGGGTAAACACCGGGGAGCTGTTTTTT	CATRGGVNTGELFF
NA	TRBV7-2	TRBJ2-7	few	TGTGCCAGCAGCTTAAGTCTTAGCGGCTCCTACGAGCAGTACTTC	CASSLSLSGSYEQYF
TRBD2	TRBV6-5	TRBJ2-7	NA	TGTGCCAGCAACCCTAGCGGGACCTACGAGCAGTACTTC	CASNPSGTYEQYF
NA	TRBV18	TRBJ1-1	NA	TGTGCCAGCTCACCCCAGGGATCTGAAGCTTTCTTT	CASSPQGSEAFF
TRBD1	TRBV6-5	TRBJ1-2	NA	TGTGCCAGCAGTTACCGACAGGGGGCGCAGGGCGGCTACACCTTC	CASSYRQGAQGGYTF
NA	TRBV5-4	TRBJ2-7	NA	TGTGCCAGCGCCGGCTCAGGCTACGAGCAGTACTTC	CASAGSGYEQYF
NA	TRBV6-2/TRBV6-3	TRBJ2-7	NA	TGTGCCAGCAGTTACTCGACAGTCAGCCCTTCGTGGGAGCAGTACTTC	CASSYSTVSPSWEQYF
TRBD2	TRBV11-3	TRBJ2-1	few	TGTGCCAGCAGCTTTTCGTCTAGCGGGAGAGCCTTCTTC	CASSFSSSGRAFF
NA	TRBV5-1	TRBJ2-3	NA	TGCGCCAGCAGCTTGGGGGCCCCCACAGATACGCAGTATTTT	CASSLGAPTDTQYF
NA	TRBV10-3	TRBJ1-2	once	TGTGCCATCACACCGGGGGACTATGGCTACACCTTC	CAITPGDYGYTF
TRBD2	TRBV20-1	TRBJ2-1	NA	TGCAGTGCTAGTGATGCTAGCGGGCCGGGGGGTGAGCAGTTCTTC	CSASDASGPGGEQFF
TRBD1	TRBV5-1	TRBJ2-7	NA	TGCGCCAGCAGCTCGATTACAGGGGGCAACGAGCAGTACTTC	CASSSITGGNEQYF
NA	TRBV12-5	TRBJ2-4	NA	TGTGCTAGTGGTGGGGGCCCGGTGGGGGCCAAAAACATTCAGTACTTC	CASGGGPVGAKNIQYF
NA	TRBV27	TRBJ1-1	NA	TGTGCCAGCAGGGCTGACAGAAACACTGAAGCTTTCTTT	CASRADRNTEAFF
NA	TRBV10-3	TRBJ1-1	NA	TGTGCCATCGGGCAGGGCCCAGGGCCGCCCACTGAAGCTTTCTTT	CAIGQGPGPPTEAFF
TRBD1	TRBV5-1	TRBJ2-6	NA	TGCGCCAGCAGCTTGACAGGGGCGTCTGGGGCCAACGTCCTGACTTTC	CASSLTGASGANVLTF
NA	TRBV21-1	TRBJ2-5	NA	TGTGCCAGCAGCAAAACCTTACACGTACAAGAGACCCAGTACTTC	CASSKTLHVQETQYF
NA	TRBV7-9	TRBJ1-4	NA	TGTGCCAGCAGCCGGTTAAGTTTGACAGCAACTAATGAAAAACTGTTTTTT	CASSRLSLTATNEKLFF
TRBD1	TRBV5-1	TRBJ1-3	NA	TGCGCCAGCAGCCAAGGGACAGAAGGAAACACCATATATTTT	CASSQGTEGNTIYF
NA	TRBV12-5	TRBJ2-7	NA	TGTGCTAGTGGTTTGGCAGGGACCTACGAGCAGTACTTC	CASGLAGTYEQYF
TRBD1	TRBV6-5	TRBJ1-2	NA	TGTGCCAGCAGAAACGGACAGGGAAACTATGGCTACACCTTC	CASRNGQGNYGYTF
TRBD1	TRBV4-1	TRBJ1-5	NA	TGCGCCAGCAGCCAAGATTCAGGGGGCGGCAATCAGCCCCAGCATTTT	CASSQDSGGGNQPQHF
NA	TRBV28	TRBJ1-2	NA	TGTGCCAGCAGCCCCCCGGGCCTATTTACCTCGGAAATGCGGGACTATGGCTACACCTTC	CASSPPGLFTSEMRDYGYTF
TRBD1	TRBV25-1	TRBJ1-2	NA	TGTGCCAGCGGAGACAGGGCTTGGCGCACCTTC	CASGDRAWRTF
NA	TRBV5-5	TRBJ2-7	NA	TGTGCCAGCAGCTTTCGCGGGGTTAACTCCTACGAGCAGTACTTC	CASSFRGVNSYEQYF
NA	TRBV25-1	TRBJ2-1	NA	TGTGCCAGCTGCCGGGTCGACTCCTACAATGAGCAGTTCTTC	CASCRVDSYNEQFF
NA	TRBV4-2	TRBJ2-1	NA	TGTGCCAGCAGCCAAGTCTTCTCCTACAATGAGCAGTTCTTC	CASSQVFSYNEQFF
TRBD1	TRBV11-2	TRBJ2-2	once	TGTGCCAGCAGGCCAGGGGACAGGGTCCCCGGGGAGCTGTTTTTT	CASRPGDRVPGELFF
NA	TRBV18	TRBJ2-7	NA	TGTGCCAGCTCACCACGGACGGACTCCGAGCAGTACTTC	CASSPRTDSEQYF
NA	TRBV3-1/TRBV3-2	TRBJ2-7	NA	TGTGCCAGCAGCCATTATACCGCGTCCTACGAGCAGTACTTC	CASSHYTASYEQYF
NA	TRBV11-3	TRBJ2-6	NA	TGTGCCAGCAGCACCTCAGGGGCGAGTGGGGCCAACGTCCTGACTTTC	CASSTSGASGANVLTF
NA	TRBV28	TRBJ1-3	NA	TGTGCCAGCAGTTTTAGTCCGGGGACCATATATTTT	CASSFSPGTIYF
TRBD2	TRBV28	TRBJ2-7	NA	TGTGCCAGCAGTTTGCGGGGGGCCTACGAGCAGTACTTC	CASSLRGAYEQYF
NA	TRBV6-1	TRBJ2-7	once	TGTGCCAGCAGTGAATTTGCGGGATTGAGCTCCTACGAGCAGTACTTC	CASSEFAGLSSYEQYF
NA	TRBV28	TRBJ1-5	NA	TGTGCCAGCAGTCCTAGGGCTTTGGGGGCGCGGAGCAATCAGCCCCAGCATTTT	CASSPRALGARSNQPQHF
TRBD2	TRBV14	TRBJ2-1	NA	TGTGCCAGCAGCCAAGATCGGTGGCGGGAGGGCCTGGGGGATGAGCAGTTCTTC	CASSQDRWREGLGDEQFF
NA	TRBV14	TRBJ2-1	NA	TGTGCCAGCAGCCAATACCACGGGGGGCAGTTCTTC	CASSQYHGGQFF
NA	TRBV6-6	TRBJ2-2	NA	TGTGCCAGCAGTTACTCGTGGCGCGGCACCGGGGAGCTGTTTTTT	CASSYSWRGTGELFF
TRBD1	TRBV5-4	TRBJ1-2	NA	TGTGCCAGCAGCCAGAGGACAGGGGGCCAGGTTGGCTACACCTTC	CASSQRTGGQVGYTF
NA	TRBV9	TRBJ1-4	NA	TGTGCCAGCAGCCAAACAGGGGAAAAACTGTTTTTT	CASSQTGEKLFF
TRBD2	TRBV6-2/TRBV6-3	TRBJ2-2	once	TGTGCCAGCAGTCCCGCTAGCGGGAGAAGGACCGGGGAGCTGTTTTTT	CASSPASGRRTGELFF
TRBD1	TRBV29-1	TRBJ1-1	NA	TGCAGCGTTAGGCTTCGGGACAGCACTGAAGCTTTCTTT	CSVRLRDSTEAFF
NA	TRBV28	TRBJ1-2	once	TGTGCCAGCAGTTTAGGAGCGGAGAACTATGGCTACACCTTC	CASSLGAENYGYTF
TRBD2	TRBV9	TRBJ2-7	NA	TGTGCCAGCAGCGCAGCGGGAGGGCTCTACGAGCAGTACTTC	CASSAAGGLYEQYF
TRBD2	TRBV7-3	TRBJ2-7	NA	TGTGCCAGCAGCCAGATAGCGGGACCGACCTACGAGCAGTACTTC	CASSQIAGPTYEQYF
TRBD2	TRBV7-2	TRBJ2-1	NA	TGTGCCAGCAGCTCAGGCTCCGGGGGGGCTTTCAATGAGCAGTTCTTC	CASSSGSGGAFNEQFF
TRBD1	TRBV20-1	TRBJ2-7	NA	TGCAGTGCAAGTACGGACAGGTCCTCTATCTACGAGCAGTACTTC	CSASTDRSSIYEQYF
TRBD1	TRBV15	TRBJ1-1	NA	TGTGCCACCAGCAGAGATGGGCAGGGGGCTACTGAAGCTTTCTTT	CATSRDGQGATEAFF
NA	TRBV5-8	TRBJ2-2	once	TGTGCCAGCAGCTTTTTTGGCAGAAAATACACCGGGGAGCTGTTTTTT	CASSFFGRKYTGELFF
NA	TRBV3-1/TRBV3-2	TRBJ2-3	NA	TGTGCCAGCAGCCAAAGGGGACTTTCCACAGATACGCAGTATTTT	CASSQRGLSTDTQYF
NA	TRBV6-6	TRBJ1-6	NA	TGTGCCAGCAGTTACCAGGGCAGGGGTTCACCCCTCCACTTT	CASSYQGRGSPLHF
TRBD2	TRBV5-1	TRBJ2-1	NA	TGCGCCAGCTGTTATAGCGGGAGATACAATGAGCAGTTCTTC	CASCYSGRYNEQFF
NA	TRBV9	TRBJ1-3	once	TGTGCCAGCAGCGTTACCCATCGGGCTGGAAACACCATATATTTT	CASSVTHRAGNTIYF
TRBD1	TRBV19	TRBJ2-1	NA	TGTGCCAGTTGGACAGGAGAGTTTCAGAATGAGCAGTTCTTC	CASWTGEFQNEQFF
TRBD2	TRBV2	TRBJ2-1	NA	TGTGCCAGCAGTGGGACTAGCGGGAACTACAATGAGCAGTTCTTC	CASSGTSGNYNEQFF
NA	TRBV6-5	TRBJ1-5	few	TGTGCCAGCAGGAGTGTTAGCAATCAGCCCCAGCATTTT	CASRSVSNQPQHF
NA	TRBV6-2/TRBV6-3	TRBJ1-5	few	TGTGCCAGCAGCGGACAGATCTATAGCAATCAGCCCCAGCATTTT	CASSGQIYSNQPQHF